This TCR beta chain comes out of a study of blood T cell repertoires in COVID-19. Participants came from fewer than 25 US areas, aged about 18 to 95 years. Donors in Cohort 3 who had recovered were those with two negative PCRs, healthcare professional clearance, or resolution of their symptoms. The J segment lost 7 bases and the V segment lost 3 bases, leaving 8 bases of the junction unmatched. The CDR3 runs to 15 residues. CDR1 and CDR2 from the germline V gene are MDHEN and SYDVKM. Produced via immunoSEQ multiplex PCR; TCRdb's table is partial and in-frame only. The sample gives under 300,000 clones, about 88% of which show up once; 2.5% to 3.5% is in the top ten.

The sequenced sample consisted of PBMCs or T cells enriched from blood (not recorded which). The origin of this receptor is a woman between 50 and 59 years old who had recovered from COVID-19. The rearrangement joins TRBV28 to TRBJ2-2; 7 bases line up with TRBD2. The CDR3, as DNA: TGTGCCAGCAGTTTGGGCGGGAGTGAGGGCGGGGAGCTGTTTTTT. Encoded protein: CASSLGGSEGGELFF.